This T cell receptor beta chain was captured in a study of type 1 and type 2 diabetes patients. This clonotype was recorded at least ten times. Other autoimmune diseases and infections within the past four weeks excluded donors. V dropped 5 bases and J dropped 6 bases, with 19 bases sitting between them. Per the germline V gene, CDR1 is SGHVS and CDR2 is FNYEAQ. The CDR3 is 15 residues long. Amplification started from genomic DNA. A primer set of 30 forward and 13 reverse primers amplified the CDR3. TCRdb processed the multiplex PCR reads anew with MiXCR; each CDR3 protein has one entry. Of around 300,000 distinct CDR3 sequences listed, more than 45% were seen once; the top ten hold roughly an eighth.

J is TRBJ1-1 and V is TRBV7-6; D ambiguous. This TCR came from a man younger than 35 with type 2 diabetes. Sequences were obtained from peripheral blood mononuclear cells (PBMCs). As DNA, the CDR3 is TGTGCCAGCAGCGAAGGGTCCCCAACACGTTCTGAAGCTTTCTTT. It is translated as CASSEGSPTRSEAFF.